One and the same sample provided the 29 T cell receptor beta chains below, sequenced in a study of graft-versus-host responses after intestinal transplantation (dated by TCRdb to about 2021). Preparation of the library involved the immunoSEQ multiplex PCR assay. TCRdb holds this immuneACCESS table with in-frame rearrangements only. Some clones are missing; in checked studies, unresolved V genes explain under half, and the rest has no known cause. The sample table lists tens of thousands of clones, roughly 94% of them with a count of one. The biggest ten clones account for less than 0.55% of the sample. Their antigens remain unidentified. The label giving this sample's time point can be read as: cells obtained before transplantation from donor or recipient. The starting material was unstimulated CD8+ T cells sorted from spleen or lymph node cells, obtained before intestinal transplant. All receptors derive from a human donor who received an intestinal transplant.

The chain has TRBV6-6 and TRBJ1-1; D perhaps matches TRBD1 (6 bases). Trimming removed 6 bases at V and 4 bases at J, with 18 bases between. CDR1 is MNHNY and CDR2 is SVGAGI in the germline V gene (reference sequence). CDR3 size: 15 residues. This CDR3 reads CASSPGTLRGTEAFF. The CDR3 DNA follows: TGTGCCAGCAGCCCCGGGACACTAAGAGGCACTGAAGCTTTCTTT.

The gene calls are TRBV6-5 and TRBJ2-2; unclear D gene. Trimming took off 7 bases at V and 6 bases at J, with 12 bases between the two ends. Germline V CDR1 and CDR2: MNHEY, SVGAGI. The CDR3 runs to 13 residues. This CDR3 is CASTEDGPGELFF. In nucleotides, the CDR3 is TGTGCCAGCACCGAAGATGGTCCCGGGGAGCTGTTTTTT.

The chain recombines TRBV4-1 with TRBJ2-7, with D perhaps matching TRBD1 or TRBD2 (5 bases each). The V gene's germline CDR1 is MGHRA and CDR2 YSYEKL. V lost 1 base and J 1 base, leaving 20 bases between the germline ends. This CDR3 has 18 amino acids. The CDR3 protein is CASSQVLPLGVFSYEQYF. As DNA, the CDR3 is TGCGCCAGCAGCCAAGTCTTACCGCTGGGGGTCTTTTCCTACGAGCAGTACTTC.

This clone was recorded only once. The chain has TRBV11-2 and TRBJ1-4, with D perhaps matching TRBD1 (5 bases). Germline values: CDR1 SGHAT, CDR2 FQNNGV. The CDR3 is 12 amino acids. Trimming took 3 bases from V and 13 from J, leaving 12 bases between them. CDR3 in amino acids: CASSFRPGPLFF. As DNA, the CDR3 is TGTGCCAGCAGCTTCCGTCCGGGACCACTGTTTTTT.

The chain employs TRBV28 and TRBJ2-2, with a tentative D call TRBD1 (6 bases). The CDR3 is made up of 15 amino acids. Trimming removed 3 bases from V and 5 bases from J, with 13 bases in between. Looked up from germline, CDR1 is MDHEN and CDR2 is SYDVKM. The CDR3 DNA sequence: TGTGCCAGCAGTTTTTGGACAGCAATAACCGGGGAGCTGTTTTTT. This codes for CASSFWTAITGELFF.

This chain connects TRBV7-9 to TRBJ2-7, with 8 positions matching TRBD1. Germline V gene lookup returns CDR1 SEHNR and CDR2 FQNEAQ (reference sequence). This CDR3 is built from 17 residues. The V and J ends lost 3 bases and 1 base, in that order; junction bases with no gene match: 11. The CDR3 DNA follows: TGTGCCAGCAGCTTTGGGACAGGAGGGTTTAATTCCTACGAGCAGTACTTC. Protein sequence: CASSFGTGGFNSYEQYF.

The V call is TRBV5-1, the J call TRBJ1-2; possible D gene TRBD1, 5 bases. V lost 1 base, J lost 3 bases, and 19 bases lay in between. The V gene's germline CDR1 is SGHRS and CDR2 YFSETQ. This CDR3 spans 17 amino acids. CDR3 in amino acids: CASSLRSRDEVYYGYTF. Written as DNA, the CDR3 is TGCGCCAGCAGCTTGAGAAGCCGGGACGAGGTTTACTATGGCTACACCTTC.

This chain joins TRBV6-1 and TRBJ2-1; 8 bases agree with TRBD2. V was clipped by 0 bases and J by 6 bases; unmatched bases: 7. The CDR3 is 16 amino acids. CDR1 MNHNS and CDR2 SASEGT come from the germline V gene. This CDR3 is CASSEALTSGSNEQFF. The CDR3 nucleotides read TGTGCCAGCAGTGAAGCGCTTACTAGCGGATCCAATGAGCAGTTCTTC.

This chain joins TRBV19 and TRBJ2-1; 13 bases line up with TRBD2. V lost 4 bases and J lost 7; bases outside the gene matches: 4. This CDR3 region has 15 residues. CDR1 is LNHDA, CDR2 SQIVND, per germline (reference sequence). As DNA, the CDR3 is TGTGCCAGTAGTAGGACTAGCGGGAGTACAAATGAGCAGTTCTTC. Residues: CASSRTSGSTNEQFF.

The genes are TRBV4-1 and TRBJ2-1; possibly TRBD1 for D (6 bases). Trimming removed 4 bases at V and 4 bases at J, with 17 bases between. This CDR3 is 16 amino acids long. Germline V gives CDR1 MGHRA, CDR2 YSYEKL. This chain's CDR3 is CASSPYARGIYNEQFF. The CDR3 DNA reads as TGCGCCAGCAGCCCATACGCCAGGGGAATTTACAATGAGCAGTTCTTC.

The rearrangement links TRBV27 to TRBJ2-7; 9 bases match TRBD1. The trim removed 8 bases at V and 5 bases at J, leaving 4 bases unmatched. Germline CDR1 reads MNHEY; CDR2 reads SMNVEV (reference sequence). The CDR3 has 12 amino acids. This CDR3 is CASGTGWDEQYF. CDR3 bases: TGTGCCAGCGGGACAGGGTGGGACGAGCAGTACTTC.

The chain carries TRBV6-1 and TRBJ2-7; possibly TRBD1 or TRBD2 for D (6 bases each). V was pared by 7 bases and J by 0 bases, with 16 bases between. The germline gives CDR1 MNHNS, CDR2 SASEGT. The CDR3 loop spans 15 amino acids. CDR3 in DNA: TGTGCCAGCACCGCCGGAGGGGGGCTCTCCTACGAGCAGTACTTC. Translated: CASTAGGGLSYEQYF.

V gene TRBV30 combines with J gene TRBJ2-2; D gene uncertain. Germline V gene lookup returns CDR1 GTSNPN and CDR2 SVGIG (reference sequence). Trimming cost V 0 bases and J 6 bases, with 2 bases left between them. The CDR3 totals 11 residues. DNA of the CDR3: TGTGCCTGGAGTGTTTCCGGGGAGCTGTTTTTT. As protein: CAWSVSGELFF.

V and J are TRBV7-8 and TRBJ1-5; a possible D gene is TRBD1 (6 bases). CDR1 and CDR2 from the germline V gene are SGHVS and FQNEAQ. CDR3 length: 13 amino acids. Trimming stripped 5 bases from V and 6 bases from J, with 11 bases between. CDR3 sequence reads: CASSPDRGQPQHF. The CDR3 DNA reads TGTGCCAGCAGCCCGGACAGAGGTCAGCCCCAGCATTTT.

This clone was picked up one time. CDR3 region: CASSQSLAGSAHEQFF. CDR3 sequence (DNA): TGTGCCAGCAGCCAATCGCTAGCGGGATCAGCACATGAGCAGTTCTTC. The chain carries TRBV16 and TRBJ2-1; TRBD2 matches 9 bases. V was pared by 0 bases and J by 8 bases, with 8 bases of the junction left unmatched. This CDR3 region has 16 residues. CDR1 is KGHSY, CDR2 FQNENV, per germline.

The chain has TRBV11-2 and TRBJ2-5; TRBD2 agrees at 11 bases. CDR3 length: 16 residues. Germline V lookup: CDR1 SGHAT, CDR2 FQNNGV. The trim removed 3 bases at V and 5 bases at J, leaving 8 bases unmatched. This CDR3 reads CASSFSIAGGGETQYF. CDR3 in DNA: TGTGCCAGCAGCTTCTCAATAGCGGGAGGGGGGGAGACCCAGTACTTC.

The genes are TRBV4-1 and TRBJ2-7; TRBD1 matches at 8 bases. Germline values: CDR1 MGHRA, CDR2 YSYEKL. The CDR3 is 16 residues long. Trimming took 0 bases from V and 3 from J; bases not matched to a gene: 7. The CDR3, as DNA: TGCGCCAGCAGCCAAGATCCGGACAGGGAAAGCTACGAGCAGTACTTC. As protein: CASSQDPDRESYEQYF.

In this sample, this clone turned up a few times. The V gene is TRBV10-2, the J gene TRBJ2-5, with 15 positions matching TRBD2. Unmatched junction bases numbered 2, after V lost 8 bases and J lost 4 bases. CDR3 length: 14 residues. Looked up from germline, CDR1 is WSHSY and CDR2 is SAAADI. The chain's CDR3 is CASGLAGGPETQYF. The CDR3 nucleotides are TGCGCCAGCGGACTAGCGGGAGGGCCAGAGACCCAGTACTTC.

The chain recombines TRBV19 with TRBJ1-2; 7 bases match TRBD1. The CDR3 has 15 amino acids. V was pared by 5 bases and J by 4 bases, with 10 bases of the junction left unmatched. Germline values: CDR1 LNHDA, CDR2 SQIVND (reference sequence). CDR3 sequence reads: CASSFRTGVGYGYTF. The CDR3 DNA follows: TGTGCCAGTAGTTTCCGGACAGGCGTCGGCTATGGCTACACCTTC.

CDR3 in DNA: TGTGCCAGCAGCCAAGGGACAAACTTAAATCAGCCCCAGCATTTT. Translated, it gives CASSQGTNLNQPQHF. This chain links TRBV7-2 with TRBJ1-5, with D possibly being TRBD1 (6 bases). Trimming removed 5 bases from V and 4 bases from J, with 15 bases in between. Germline V CDR1 and CDR2: SGHTA, FQGNSA. The CDR3 is 15 residues long.

This clone was counted once. This chain connects TRBV18 to TRBJ1-1; D gene ambiguous. The CDR3 is 11 residues long. V was shortened by 3 bases and J by 3 bases, with 2 bases between the two germline ends. Germline V lookup: CDR1 KGHSH, CDR2 LQKENI. The CDR3 DNA is TGTGCCAGCTCACCGGACACTGAAGCTTTCTTT. It encodes CASSPDTEAFF.

J is TRBJ2-1 and V is TRBV7-6; D perhaps matches TRBD2 (7 bases). The ends were cut back, 1 base at V and 2 bases at J, with 9 bases in the middle. The CDR3 sequence is 15 residues long. CDR1 and CDR2 from the germline V gene are SGHVS and FNYEAQ. DNA of the CDR3: TGTGCCAGCAGCTTAGAGGGGGGGACCTACAATGAGCAGTTCTTC. The encoded protein is CASSLEGGTYNEQFF.

The V and J genes are TRBV28 and TRBJ1-1, with no clear D. The CDR3 covers 15 residues. The V gene lost 1 base and the J gene lost 1 base, with 10 bases spanning the gap. Germline loops: CDR1 MDHEN, CDR2 SYDVKM. CDR3 amino acids: CASSLSPTGNTEAFF. As DNA, the CDR3 is TGTGCCAGCAGTTTATCCCCGACGGGGAACACTGAAGCTTTCTTT.

This chain connects TRBV5-5 to TRBJ2-7, with D unresolved. The CDR3 is made up of 18 amino acids. The germline gives CDR1 SGHKS, CDR2 YYEKEE (reference sequence). V was shortened by 3 bases and J by 0 bases, with 22 bases between the two germline ends. CDR3 sequence reads: CASSYGTAARLFSYEQYF. The CDR3 DNA reads TGTGCCAGCAGCTATGGAACTGCCGCCAGGTTGTTCTCCTACGAGCAGTACTTC.

This clone came up once. V gene TRBV20-1 combines with J gene TRBJ2-3; D ambiguous. V dropped 6 bases and J dropped 7 bases, with 11 bases sitting between them. Germline V CDR1 and CDR2: DFQATT, SNEGSKA (reference sequence). The CDR3 loop spans 11 amino acids. The CDR3 sequence: CSAAKPYTQYF. Here the CDR3 DNA reads TGCAGTGCAGCAAAACCGTATACGCAGTATTTT.

V and J are TRBV6-1 and TRBJ2-5; 11 bases match TRBD2. V gave up 5 bases and J gave up 5 bases; unmatched junction bases: 7. This CDR3 has 15 residues. Germline CDR1 MNHNS, CDR2 SASEGT. Written as DNA, the CDR3 is TGTGCCAGCAGTCCAAGTCCTAGCGGGGGGGAGACCCAGTACTTC. It codes for CASSPSPSGGETQYF.

The chain has TRBV27 and TRBJ2-1, with TRBD2 as a possible D gene (5 bases). This CDR3 region has 13 residues. The germline V and J ends were trimmed by 3 bases and 8 bases, with 11 bases remaining between them. In germline, CDR1 is MNHEY, CDR2 SMNVEV (reference sequence). The CDR3 DNA sequence: TGTGCCAGCAGTTTTACGGCTAGCTATGAGCAGTTCTTC. Amino acid sequence: CASSFTASYEQFF.

The chain recombines TRBV5-1 with TRBJ2-1; D is unresolved. The CDR3 runs 12 residues. Germline CDR1 and CDR2: SGHRS and YFSETQ. With 5 bases removed from V and 3 bases from J, the gap between germline ends came to 6 bases. CDR3 in amino acids: CASRPYYNEQFF. For the CDR3, the DNA is TGCGCCAGCAGGCCCTACTACAATGAGCAGTTCTTC.

DNA of the CDR3: TGCGCCAGCAGTGAGTCCGGGGACGAGCAGTACTTC. Translation: CASSESGDEQYF. The chain recombines TRBV10-1 with TRBJ2-7; tentatively, D is TRBD2 (5 bases). The germline CDR1 and CDR2 sequences are WNHNN and SYGVQD (reference sequence). V lost 0 bases and J lost 5, with 5 bases in between. The CDR3 totals 12 residues.